The rows below give T cell receptor beta chains drawn from one sample of a study of T cell repertoires in cytomegalovirus infection. These TCRs are of unknown antigen specificity. In TCRdb, the reads were re-called with MiXCR into one record per CDR3 protein. The repertoire includes hundreds of thousands of distinct CDR3 sequences, about 30% of them detected once, and 15% to 20% sits in the top ten. The input for sequencing was cultured PBMCs, taken from culture after CMV antigen stimulation. The receptors come from a human donor in good health (CMV status not recorded). Some clones in this sample may be carry-over from other donors' samples. The CDR3 runs from the conserved cysteine through the conserved F or W. D genes are given only for firm matches. Not all rows give a size; the values are once, few, many and, for expanded clones, a class.

j_gene,abundance,d_gene,v_gene,CDR3aa,CDR3nt
TRBJ1-3,few,-,TRBV15,CATEERQHSGNTIYF,TGTGCCACCGAAGAGAGGCAGCACAGTGGAAACACCATATATTTT
TRBJ2-7,-,TRBD2,TRBV11-2,CASSLKRGGPYEQYF,TGTGCCAGCAGCCTTAAGCGGGGAGGGCCCTACGAGCAGTACTTC
TRBJ1-1,few,TRBD1,TRBV28,CASSTHYSRDRVHTEAFF,TGTGCCAGCAGTACACACTACTCCCGGGACAGGGTACATACTGAAGCTTTCTTT
TRBJ2-7,few,-,TRBV6-1,CASSEGLAATYEQYF,TGTGCCAGCAGTGAAGGCTTGGCGGCTACCTACGAGCAGTACTTC
TRBJ2-6,few,-,TRBV10-3,CAISGQGSWHSGANVLTF,TGTGCCATCAGTGGGCAGGGCAGTTGGCACTCTGGGGCCAACGTCCTGACTTTC
TRBJ2-5,many,-,TRBV7-9,CASSLERIGMQTQYF,TGTGCCAGCAGCTTAGAACGCATAGGAATGCAGACCCAGTACTTC
TRBJ2-7,-,-,TRBV6-2/TRBV6-3,CASSDYPGNEQYF,TGTGCCAGCAGCGACTACCCGGGGAACGAGCAGTACTTC
TRBJ2-1,many,TRBD1,TRBV7-9,CASRHAGQGYNEQFF,TGTGCCAGCAGACATGCGGGACAGGGATACAATGAGCAGTTCTTC
TRBJ2-3,few,-,TRBV7-2,CASSATHSTDTQYF,TGTGCCAGCAGCGCAACCCACAGCACAGATACGCAGTATTTT
TRBJ1-5,-,-,TRBV6-2/TRBV6-3,CASSYSMVSGQPQHF,TGTGCCAGCAGTTACTCGATGGTTAGTGGCCAGCCCCAGCATTTT
TRBJ2-7,few,-,TRBV5-1,CASSDPGTSYEQYF,TGCGCCAGCAGCGATCCGGGGACCTCCTACGAGCAGTACTTC
TRBJ2-7,many,TRBD1,TRBV6-1,CASRRTGSSYEQYF,TGTGCCAGCAGGCGGACAGGGAGCTCCTACGAGCAGTACTTC
TRBJ2-5,few,-,TRBV19,CASSIDPQETQYF,TGTGCCAGTAGTATAGACCCCCAAGAGACCCAGTACTTC
TRBJ2-7,-,TRBD2,TRBV11-2,CASSFVIAGNYEQYF,TGTGCCAGCAGCTTTGTAATAGCGGGAAACTACGAGCAGTACTTC
TRBJ1-1,few,-,TRBV19,CASLRNTEAFF,TGTGCCAGTCTGCGGAACACTGAAGCTTTCTTT
TRBJ2-7,few,-,TRBV6-6,CASSYRPYEQYF,TGTGCCAGCAGTTACCGGCCCTACGAGCAGTACTTC
TRBJ2-1,few,-,TRBV6-6,CASSGAGHNEQFF,TGTGCCAGCAGTGGGGCAGGGCACAATGAGCAGTTCTTC
TRBJ2-3,-,-,TRBV7-4,CASSSMRTQYF,TGTGCCAGCAGCTCGATGCGTACGCAGTATTTT
TRBJ2-7,-,-,TRBV20-1,CSAGDMFTYEQYF,TGCAGTGCTGGGGACATGTTCACCTACGAGCAGTACTTC
TRBJ2-3,-,-,TRBV11-2,CASRPTEAPDTQYF,TGTGCCAGCAGGCCTACAGAGGCCCCAGATACGCAGTATTTT
TRBJ2-1,-,-,TRBV7-9,CASSRQSGPDEQFF,TGTGCCAGCAGCCGACAATCAGGGCCCGATGAGCAGTTCTTC
TRBJ2-3,few,TRBD2,TRBV7-4,CASSFTGLAADTQYF,TGTGCCAGCAGCTTTACGGGACTAGCGGCAGATACGCAGTATTTT
TRBJ1-4,-,-,TRBV2,CASSDMGTNEKLFF,TGTGCCAGCAGTGATATGGGGACTAATGAAAAACTGTTTTTT